Listed below are T cell receptor beta chains from one sample, sequenced in a study of blood T cell repertoires in COVID-19. Sequenced by immunoSEQ multiplex PCR; TCRdb stores in-frame clones only, minus some. The sample holds fewer than 250,000 clones; 86% are singletons and the top ten take roughly 2.4%. The material sequenced was peripheral blood. The receptors originated from a woman aged 50 to 60 with acute or convalescent COVID-19. Both conserved end residues are part of each CDR3. D genes are given only for firm matches. Some rows have no size entry. The others give once, few or many, or a class for an expanded clone.

TRBD2	TRBV6-5	TRBJ2-7	.	CAGHTGTKGNEQYF	TGTGCCGGACATACCGGGACTAAGGGAAACGAGCAGTACTTC
.	TRBV11-2	TRBJ1-1	.	CASSLVGRATEAFF	TGTGCCAGCAGCTTAGTAGGCAGGGCCACTGAAGCTTTCTTT
.	TRBV27	TRBJ2-4	.	CASSFGVPPKNIQYF	TGTGCCAGCAGTTTCGGGGTCCCCCCCAAAAACATTCAGTACTTC
TRBD1	TRBV12-3/TRBV12-4	TRBJ1-4	.	CASKDRGDEKLFF	TGTGCCAGCAAGGACAGGGGGGATGAAAAACTGTTTTTT
TRBD2	TRBV9	TRBJ2-3	.	CASSVSGRPDTQYF	TGTGCCAGCAGCGTCAGCGGGAGACCAGATACGCAGTATTTT
TRBD1	TRBV2	TRBJ2-3	.	CASRGTVRTDTQYF	TGTGCCAGCAGGGGGACAGTCCGCACAGATACGCAGTATTTT
TRBD2	TRBV11-2	TRBJ2-1	.	CASSEGSSGGYNEQFF	TGTGCCAGCAGCGAAGGGAGTAGCGGGGGCTACAATGAGCAGTTCTTC
.	TRBV9	TRBJ2-2	few	CASSAYPTGELFF	TGTGCCAGCAGCGCCTACCCCACCGGGGAGCTGTTTTTT
.	TRBV19	TRBJ1-1	once	CASSTSPLMGREDTEAFF	TGTGCCAGTAGTACTTCCCCCCTTATGGGCAGGGAGGACACTGAAGCTTTCTTT
TRBD1	TRBV9	TRBJ2-1	.	CASSETGSMRSYNEQFF	TGTGCCAGCAGCGAGACAGGGTCAATGCGTTCCTACAATGAGCAGTTCTTC
.	TRBV7-2	TRBJ2-1	once	CASSLTEGTGYSYNEQFF	TGTGCCAGCAGCTTGACGGAGGGGACTGGCTACTCCTACAATGAGCAGTTCTTC
TRBD2	TRBV10-3	TRBJ2-3	.	CAIRTAGADTQYF	TGTGCCATCAGAACAGCGGGAGCAGATACGCAGTATTTT
.	TRBV7-8	TRBJ2-3	.	CASSLVPGAGTDTQYF	TGTGCCAGCAGCTTAGTCCCGGGAGCGGGCACAGATACGCAGTATTTT
.	TRBV9	TRBJ2-1	once	CASSLQGFTRDNEQFF	TGTGCCAGCAGCCTACAGGGATTTACAAGGGACAATGAGCAGTTCTTC
.	TRBV20-1	TRBJ1-5	.	CSASRGQPQHF	TGCAGTGCTAGTCGGGGACAGCCCCAGCATTTT
.	TRBV5-5	TRBJ1-1	.	CASSLDSLIGAFF	TGTGCCAGCAGCTTAGACAGCCTGATTGGGGCTTTCTTT
.	TRBV7-2	TRBJ2-7	.	CASSTGLTYEQYF	TGTGCCAGCAGCACAGGACTAACCTACGAGCAGTACTTC
TRBD1	TRBV7-9	TRBJ2-5	.	CASRPGQGRQETQYF	TGTGCCAGCAGACCGGGACAGGGGCGACAAGAGACCCAGTACTTC
TRBD1	TRBV9	TRBJ2-7	.	CASSTSRDSSSEQYF	TGTGCCAGCAGCACGTCCCGGGACAGTTCTAGCGAGCAGTACTTC
.	TRBV2	TRBJ1-2	.	CASSEAASGKRVYGYTF	TGTGCCAGCAGTGAAGCGGCCTCAGGGAAAAGGGTCTATGGCTACACCTTC
TRBD2	TRBV7-6	TRBJ2-2	.	CASSLASRAGLANTGELFF	TGTGCCAGCAGCTTAGCGTCTCGAGCGGGGCTTGCGAACACCGGGGAGCTGTTTTTT
.	TRBV4-1	TRBJ2-7	.	CASSFPNRGLEQYF	TGCGCCAGCAGCTTCCCCAACAGGGGACTGGAGCAGTACTTC
.	TRBV19	TRBJ1-6	.	CAGYCGPNYNSPLHF	TGTGCCGGTTATTGTGGGCCCAATTATAATTCACCCCTCCACTTT
.	TRBV3-1/TRBV3-2	TRBJ2-1	.	CASSHRDFNEQFF	TGTGCCAGCAGTCATAGGGACTTCAATGAGCAGTTCTTC
TRBD1	TRBV19	TRBJ1-4	.	CASSDGQGNEKLFF	TGTGCCAGTAGCGACGGACAGGGCAATGAAAAACTGTTTTTT
TRBD1	TRBV5-1	TRBJ2-7	.	CASSRDRDHEQYF	TGCGCCAGCAGCAGGGACAGGGACCACGAGCAGTACTTC
.	TRBV18	TRBJ2-5	.	CASSSGDQETQYF	TGTGCCAGCTCTTCAGGGGACCAAGAGACCCAGTACTTC
.	TRBV2	TRBJ2-2	.	CASRLRGTAVTGELFF	TGTGCCAGCAGACTCCGGGGGACAGCCGTTACCGGGGAGCTGTTTTTT
.	TRBV7-2	TRBJ2-3	.	CASSRHITGSTDTQYF	TGTGCCAGCAGCCGCCATATTACAGGGAGCACAGATACGCAGTATTTT
.	TRBV4-2	TRBJ1-2	few	CASSQVPPGPPTNYGYTF	TGTGCCAGCAGCCAAGTCCCCCCAGGGCCCCCCACTAACTATGGCTACACCTTC
TRBD1	TRBV4-3	TRBJ1-2	.	CASSQAAGTGYDGYTF	TGCGCCAGCAGCCAAGCGGCTGGGACAGGGTACGATGGCTACACCTTC
TRBD1	TRBV2	TRBJ2-5	many	CATSKGQAQETQYF	TGTGCCACCTCCAAGGGACAGGCCCAAGAGACCCAGTACTTC
.	TRBV10-3	TRBJ1-1	once	CAISDGQAIMNTEAFF	TGTGCCATCAGTGATGGGCAGGCGATAATGAACACTGAAGCTTTCTTT
TRBD1	TRBV19	TRBJ1-5	.	CASSGGGFTQPQHF	TGTGCCAGTAGTGGAGGGGGCTTTACTCAGCCCCAGCATTTT
.	TRBV4-3	TRBJ2-1	.	CASSQDGSGRTYNEQFF	TGCGCCAGCAGCCAAGACGGTAGCGGTCGAACCTACAATGAGCAGTTCTTC
.	TRBV7-2	TRBJ2-7	.	CASSPPTYEQYF	TGTGCCAGCAGCCCGCCTACTTACGAGCAGTACTTC
TRBD2	TRBV2	TRBJ2-7	few	CASSFSGGSEQYF	TGTGCCAGCAGTTTTAGCGGGGGGTCCGAGCAGTACTTC
TRBD2	TRBV5-1	TRBJ2-5	.	CATSTGEGQETQYF	TGCGCCACCTCCACTGGGGAGGGTCAAGAGACCCAGTACTTC
.	TRBV5-4	TRBJ1-2	many	CASSLGASRSYGYTF	TGTGCCAGCAGCTTGGGGGCGTCTCGTAGTTATGGCTACACCTTC
.	TRBV7-9	TRBJ1-2	.	CASSIEAGGYTF	TGTGCCAGCAGCATCGAAGCAGGGGGCTACACCTTC
TRBD2	TRBV7-2	TRBJ2-1	.	CASSSIGTSRDNEQFF	TGTGCCAGCAGCTCCATCGGGACTAGCAGAGACAATGAGCAGTTCTTC
TRBD1	TRBV5-1	TRBJ1-2	.	CASSSGQGRGYTF	TGCGCCAGCAGTTCAGGACAGGGACGGGGCTACACCTTC
.	TRBV9	TRBJ2-5	.	CASSAFSGETQYF	TGTGCCAGCAGCGCATTTTCGGGAGAGACCCAGTACTTC
.	TRBV14	TRBJ1-1	.	CASSQAVNTEAFF	TGTGCCAGCAGCCAAGCGGTTAACACTGAAGCTTTCTTT
TRBD1	TRBV3-1/TRBV3-2	TRBJ1-3	.	CASSLGTGGNTIYF	TGTGCCAGCAGCCTAGGGACAGGCGGAAACACCATATATTTT
.	TRBV6-5	TRBJ1-1	.	CASGLNTEAFF	TGTGCCAGCGGCCTGAACACTGAAGCTTTCTTT